The 6 T cell receptor beta chains presented below share a single source sample, sequenced in a study of T-cell memory formation after mild COVID-19. TCRdb re-called the 5' RACE reads through MiXCR, storing one row per CDR3 protein. The profile shows around 340,000 distinct CDR3 sequences, 14% of them singletons. Sample: PBMCs or a T cell subset sorted from them (not recorded which). These receptors were collected from a man between 18 and 29 years old who had mild COVID-19 (a few samples of this study predate the infection). Cell type and time point are not known.

V usage is TRBV9 and J usage is TRBJ2-7, with D maybe TRBD2 (5 bases). The V gene lost 3 bases and the J gene lost 3 bases, with 7 bases spanning the gap. This CDR3 has 12 amino acids. Germline V gene data show CDR1 as SGDLS and CDR2 as YYNGEE. The DNA for the CDR3 is TGTGCCAGCAGCGCGAGGGACTACGAGCAGTACTTC. Its translation is CASSARDYEQYF. Looking up the rest from reference TRBV9 and TRBJ2-7 gives the full variable domain: DSGVTQTPKHLITATGQRVTLRCSPRSGDLSVYWYQQSLDQGLQFLIQYYNGEERAKGNILERFSAQQFPDLHSELNLSSLELGDSALYFCASSARDYEQYFGPGTRLTVT.

This clonotype was counted between two and nine times. The chain employs TRBV6-5 and TRBJ2-2; weak D call: TRBD2 (6 bases). The CDR3 sequence is 17 residues long. V lost 5 bases and J 0 bases, leaving 16 bases between the germline ends. Germline V CDR1 and CDR2: MNHEY, SVGAGI. Written as DNA, the CDR3 is TGTGCCAGCAGTGGCGGGACCCGGGGCTCGAACACCGGGGAGCTGTTTTTT. Its translation: CASSGGTRGSNTGELFF.

This clonotype was counted between two and nine times. The V gene is TRBV12-3 or TRBV12-4, the J gene TRBJ2-3; D remains ambiguous. The CDR3 sequence is 14 residues long. V lost 2 bases and J 2 bases, leaving 8 bases between the germline ends. CDR3 loop: CASSLSQITDTQYF. The CDR3 bases are TGTGCCAGCAGTTTAAGTCAGATCACAGATACGCAGTATTTT.

This chain's CDR3 is CASSSTGTGYEQYV. CDR3 bases: TGTGCCAGCAGCTCCACCGGGACAGGGTACGAGCAGTACGTC. The chain employs TRBV7-9 and TRBJ2-7, with TRBD1 matching over 9 bases. This CDR3 has 14 residues. Germline CDR1 reads SEHNR; CDR2 reads FQNEAQ (reference sequence). V trimming: 4 bases; J trimming: 4 bases; junction bases outside the gene matches: 5.

This clonotype was observed at least ten times. The chain links TRBV7-2 to TRBJ1-5, with D tentatively TRBD1 (6 bases). Germline V CDR1 and CDR2: SGHTA, FQGNSA. This CDR3 region has 15 residues. Deletions cut 5 bases from V and 2 bases from J, with 13 bases between. The CDR3 loop reads CASSPQGSRNQPQHF. The CDR3 region has the DNA TGTGCCAGCAGCCCACAGGGATCGCGCAATCAGCCCCAGCATTTT.

This CDR3 reads CASSLLGLADTGELFF. CDR3 bases: TGTGCCAGCAGCCTACTAGGGCTAGCGGACACCGGGGAGCTGTTTTTT. The genes are TRBV7-8 and TRBJ2-2; 7 nucleotides align to TRBD2. There are 16 residues in the CDR3. Losses at the gene ends were 5 bases for V and 3 bases for J; bases not matched to a gene: 9. Germline V gene lookup returns CDR1 SGHVS and CDR2 FQNEAQ.